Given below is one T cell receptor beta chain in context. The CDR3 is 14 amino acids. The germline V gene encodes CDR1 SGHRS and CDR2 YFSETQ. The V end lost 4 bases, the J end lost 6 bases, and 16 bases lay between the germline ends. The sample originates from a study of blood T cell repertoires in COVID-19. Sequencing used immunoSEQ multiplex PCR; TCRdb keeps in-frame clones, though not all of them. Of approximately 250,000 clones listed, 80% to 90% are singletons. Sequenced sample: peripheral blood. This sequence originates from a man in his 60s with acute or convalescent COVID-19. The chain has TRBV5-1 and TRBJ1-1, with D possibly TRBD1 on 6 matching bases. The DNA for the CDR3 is TGCGCCAGCAGCCCCGGACAGATGGGGGCTGAAGCTTTCTTT. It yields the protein CASSPGQMGAEAFF.